Here is one T cell receptor (beta chain) with its context. The CDR3 sequence is 14 residues long. V lost 4 bases, J lost 3 bases, and 6 bases stayed unmatched. The germline gives CDR1 GTSNPN, CDR2 SVGIG (reference sequence). Profiled with immunoSEQ multiplex PCR; TCRdb holds only in-frame clones, not every one. The sample has roughly 130,000 clones, around 90% seen once. This sample was taken from a study of radiotherapy plus CTLA-4 blockade in lung cancer. The J gene is TRBJ2-1, the V gene TRBV30; 7 nucleotides agree with TRBD1. The starting material was peripheral blood, obtained from a patient treated with radiotherapy plus ipilimumab. This clonotype was sampled from a human donor with non-small cell lung cancer that progressed on radiotherapy plus ipilimumab. CDR3 sequence reads: CAWTRDSLYNEQFF. The CDR3 coding sequence is TGTGCCTGGACCCGGGACAGTCTCTACAATGAGCAGTTCTTC.